These 17 T cell receptor beta chains originate from one sample sequenced in a study of blood T cell repertoires in COVID-19. Sequencing was performed with immunoSEQ multiplex PCR; in TCRdb, only in-frame clones are kept and a portion is missing. The sample has 150,000 to 200,000 clones; almost 85% are singletons. The sequenced sample was peripheral blood. These receptors were taken from a woman older than 75 with acute or convalescent COVID-19.

This chain's CDR3 is CASSRDRGVGYTF. The CDR3 bases are TGTGCCAGCAGTCGGGACAGGGGGGTTGGCTACACCTTC. This chain links TRBV12-3 or TRBV12-4 with TRBJ1-2, with 11 bases lining up with TRBD1. The CDR3 runs to 13 residues. After removal of 5 bases from V and 7 bases from J, the junction contained 3 bases not matched to a gene.

This clone was detected only once. The chain combines TRBV5-1 with TRBJ2-5; no definite D call. This CDR3 region has 16 residues. CDR1 is SGHRS, CDR2 YFSETQ, per germline. Trimming removed 0 bases from V and 5 bases from J, with 17 bases in between. CDR3 sequence: CASSLEPNRKEETQYF. The CDR3 DNA follows: TGCGCCAGCAGCTTGGAGCCCAATAGGAAGGAGGAGACCCAGTACTTC.

The chain is built from TRBV6-6 and TRBJ1-5; the D is unclear. Trimming removed 0 bases from V and 0 bases from J, with 6 bases in between. Per the germline V gene, CDR1 is MNHNY and CDR2 is SVGAGI (reference sequence). The CDR3 loop spans 15 amino acids. CDR3 amino acids: CASSYSESSNQPQHF. The CDR3, as DNA: TGTGCCAGCAGTTACTCCGAGTCTAGCAATCAGCCCCAGCATTTT.

This clone is labeled as medium-sized (0.01 to 0.1%). CDR3 sequence (DNA): TGTGCCAGCAAACTAGATAGTTCAGATACGCAGTATTTT. This translates into CASKLDSSDTQYF. The rearrangement links TRBV2 to TRBJ2-3; D possibly corresponds to TRBD2 (5 bases). The CDR3 loop spans 13 amino acids. V was pared by 7 bases and J by 4 bases, with 12 bases between. CDR1 SNHLY and CDR2 FYNNEI come from the germline V gene. Drawing the rest from reference TRBV2 and TRBJ2-3, the complete variable domain is EPEVTQTPSHQVTQMGQEVILRCVPISNHLYFYWYRQILGQKVEFLVSFYNNEISEKSEIFDDQFSVERPDGSNFTLKIRSTKLEDSAMYFCASKLDSSDTQYFGPGTRLTVL.

The rearrangement links TRBV6-6 to TRBJ2-7, with TRBD1 identical over 9 bases. Looked up from germline, CDR1 is MNHNY and CDR2 is SVGAGI (reference sequence). V shed 2 bases, J shed 3 bases, and the junction held 5 bases outside the gene matches. The CDR3 covers 15 residues. The CDR3 reads CASSYPGTGRYEQYF. The CDR3 nucleotides are TGTGCCAGCAGTTACCCCGGGACAGGGCGCTACGAGCAGTACTTC.

The chain is built from TRBV7-9 and TRBJ2-7; 10 bases agree with TRBD1. V was clipped by 5 bases and J by 3 bases; unmatched bases: 7. Germline assignment: CDR1 SEHNR and CDR2 FQNEAQ (reference sequence). This CDR3 is built from 15 residues. CDR3 nucleotide sequence: TGTGCCAGCAGCCGCGGACAGGGGGAAATCTACGAGCAGTACTTC. This encodes CASSRGQGEIYEQYF.

The chain joins TRBV6-1 to TRBJ2-7; TRBD1 aligns across 8 bases. This CDR3 has 15 residues. Trimming removed 7 bases from V and 1 base from J; junction bases left unmatched: 9. Per germline, CDR1 MNHNS and CDR2 SASEGT. CDR3 DNA: TGTGCCAGCACTTCGAACAGGGGGAGATCCTACGAGCAGTACTTC. It translates to CASTSNRGRSYEQYF.

The chain combines TRBV5-1 with TRBJ2-7; maybe TRBD1 (5 bases). V was shortened by 2 bases and J by 5 bases, with 23 bases between the two germline ends. This CDR3 has 17 amino acids. Per the germline V gene, CDR1 is SGHRS and CDR2 is YFSETQ. The CDR3 protein is CASSFFFMVGRVNEQYF. Here the CDR3 DNA reads TGCGCCAGCAGCTTCTTTTTTATGGTCGGCAGGGTAAACGAGCAGTACTTC.

V usage is TRBV5-1 and J usage is TRBJ1-3; TRBD1 might be the D (6 bases). The V end lost 4 bases, the J end lost 2 bases, and 13 bases lay between the germline ends. CDR3 size: 15 residues. Germline V gene lookup returns CDR1 SGHRS and CDR2 YFSETQ. The CDR3 loop is CASSPPDRTGNTIYF. The CDR3 region has the DNA TGCGCCAGCAGCCCGCCGGACAGAACTGGAAACACCATATATTTT.

The chain carries TRBV3-1 (or the pseudogene TRBV3-2) and TRBJ2-5; 7 nucleotides align to TRBD2. The CDR3 is 14 amino acids. V was pared by 4 bases and J by 0 bases, with 2 bases of the junction left unmatched. Per the germline V gene, CDR1 is LGHDT and CDR2 is YNNKEL (reference sequence). The CDR3, as DNA: TGTGCCAGCAGCCCCACTAGCGACCAAGAGACCCAGTACTTC. Its translation: CASSPTSDQETQYF.

The V call is TRBV28, the J call TRBJ1-4; D might be TRBD1 (5 bases). This CDR3 spans 14 amino acids. Trimming removed 2 bases at V and 8 bases at J, with 12 bases between. From germline, CDR1 is MDHEN and CDR2 SYDVKM. This CDR3 reads CASSLGQGGEKLFF. The CDR3 DNA reads as TGTGCCAGCAGTTTAGGGCAGGGCGGAGAAAAACTGTTTTTT. The whole variable domain, filled in from reference TRBV28 and TRBJ1-4, reads DVKVTQSSRYLVKRTGEKVFLECVQDMDHENMFWYRQDPGLGLRLIYFSYDVKMKEKGDIPEGYSVSREKKERFSLILESASTNQTSMYLCASSLGQGGEKLFFGSGTQLSVL.

A few counts support this clone. This sequence joins TRBV10-1 and TRBJ1-1; no clear D. Trimming removed 7 bases at V and 0 bases at J, with 12 bases between. CDR1 is WNHNN, CDR2 SYGVQD, per germline (reference sequence). CDR3 length equals 14 residues. Written as DNA, the CDR3 is TGCGCCAGCAATTCTGCCGGGATGAACACTGAAGCTTTCTTT. This gives the protein CASNSAGMNTEAFF.

CDR3 amino acids: CASSEPRTAQETQYF. The CDR3 bases are TGTGCCAGCAGTGAACCTCGGACAGCCCAAGAGACCCAGTACTTC. The gene calls are TRBV2 and TRBJ2-5; D possibly corresponds to TRBD1 (6 bases). Germline CDR1 reads SNHLY; CDR2 reads FYNNEI. The CDR3 is 15 amino acids. The V end was cut by 2 bases, the J end by 1 base, with 11 bases between.

The rearrangement uses TRBV2 and TRBJ2-1; D ambiguous. Per germline, CDR1 SNHLY and CDR2 FYNNEI. The CDR3 extends over 14 amino acids. With 7 bases removed from V and 5 bases from J, the gap between germline ends came to 15 bases. CDR3 nucleotides: TGTGCCAGCACCCCGAACAGAAGGAACAATGAGCAGTTCTTC. Its translation: CASTPNRRNNEQFF.

The V and J genes are TRBV24-1 and TRBJ1-1; 7 nucleotides match TRBD1. From germline, CDR1 is KGHDR and CDR2 SFDVKD. V shed 12 bases and J 11 bases; nucleotides not matched to a gene: 17. The CDR3 contains 13 residues. The CDR3 DNA sequence: TGTGCCTCATCCGAAAGTCTGACAGGGCACGCTTTCTTT. It is translated as CASSESLTGHAFF.

V and J are TRBV7-6 and TRBJ2-1; 10 bases are shared with TRBD2. The CDR3 sequence is 17 residues long. Trimming took 1 base from V and 6 from J; bases not matched to a gene: 9. Germline CDR1 SGHVS, CDR2 FNYEAQ. CDR3 amino acids: CASSLGSSGSTGNEQFF. The CDR3 DNA sequence: TGTGCCAGCAGCTTAGGTTCTAGCGGGAGTACGGGCAATGAGCAGTTCTTC.

This chain connects TRBV2 to TRBJ2-2; D not certain. From germline, CDR1 is SNHLY and CDR2 FYNNEI. V shed 4 bases and J shed 8 bases, with 8 bases lying between them. This CDR3 is 12 amino acids long. CDR3 region: CASSVLAGELFF. In DNA, the CDR3 is TGTGCCAGCAGTGTTCTCGCGGGGGAGCTGTTTTTT.